Listed below are T cell receptor beta chains from one sample, sequenced in a study of control samples from healthy donors and cancer patients. This table comes from immunoSEQ multiplex PCR, and its TCRdb copy is limited to in-frame clones, with some not included. The table for this sample gives fewer than 250,000 clones. Sequenced: blood. These receptors were obtained from a woman aged 25 to 39 in good health. The CDR3 runs from the conserved cysteine through the conserved F or W. Each record gives: D gene, V gene, J gene, CDR3 DNA, CDR3 protein. The D gene is left open where the match is weak.

TRBD1	TRBV4-1	TRBJ2-7	TGCGCCAGCAGCCAAGTTACAGGGGGCTACGAGCAGTACTTC	CASSQVTGGYEQYF
NA	TRBV29-1	TRBJ2-2	TGCAGCGTTGAAGATAGGTGGAGAGGGGGAAACACCGGGGAGCTGTTTTTT	CSVEDRWRGGNTGELFF
NA	TRBV3-1/TRBV3-2	TRBJ1-6	TGTGCCAGCAGACTGGGACGGAGCTCCTATAATTCACCCCTCCACTTT	CASRLGRSSYNSPLHF
TRBD2	TRBV4-2	TRBJ2-2	TGTGCCAGCAGCCAATCGGGACTAGCGGGGGGGCCCACCGGGGAGCTGTTTTTT	CASSQSGLAGGPTGELFF
NA	TRBV3-1/TRBV3-2	TRBJ1-1	TGTGCCAGCAGCCAAGAGGCGGGATTCACTGAAGCTTTCTTT	CASSQEAGFTEAFF
NA	TRBV5-1	TRBJ1-2	TGCGCCAGCAGCTTTGGCCACAGTAACTATGGCTACACCTTC	CASSFGHSNYGYTF
NA	TRBV5-1	TRBJ1-1	TGCGCCAGCAGCCCCTGGGGGGCAGGGAACACTGAAGCTTTCTTT	CASSPWGAGNTEAFF
TRBD1	TRBV7-2	TRBJ1-6	TGTGCCAGCAGCTTAGAGACAGGGTTTTCACCCCTCCACTTT	CASSLETGFSPLHF
NA	TRBV7-6	TRBJ1-3	TGTGCCAGCAGCACTACCTGGGGCTCTGGAAACACCATATATTTT	CASSTTWGSGNTIYF
NA	TRBV10-3	TRBJ2-1	TGTGCCAGTACGGGACAAGGTTCCTACAATGAGCAGTTCTTC	CASTGQGSYNEQFF
NA	TRBV28	TRBJ1-2	TGTGCCAGCAGTCGTAAGTTACCGTATGGCTACACCTTC	CASSRKLPYGYTF
NA	TRBV30	TRBJ1-3	TGTGCCTGGAGTGTAATATATGGAAACACCATATATTTT	CAWSVIYGNTIYF
NA	TRBV5-1	TRBJ1-6	TGCGCCAGCGATATCGGTGGCCGTCGGTCCTATAATTCACCCCTCCACTTT	CASDIGGRRSYNSPLHF
TRBD1	TRBV5-1	TRBJ1-2	TGCGCCAGCAGCTCGGCGGACAGGGCAGGCTACACCTTC	CASSSADRAGYTF
NA	TRBV6-1	TRBJ1-5	TGTGCCAGCAGTGATGGGTCGGGAATCAATCAGCCCCAGCATTTT	CASSDGSGINQPQHF
TRBD1	TRBV19	TRBJ1-2	TGTGCCAGTATTCCAACGGGACAGCCTAACTATGGCTACACCTTC	CASIPTGQPNYGYTF
TRBD2	TRBV19	TRBJ2-1	TGTGCCAGTAGTCCGGGACTAGCGGGGGGGCGTTCCTACAATGAGCAGTTCTTC	CASSPGLAGGRSYNEQFF
NA	TRBV5-1	TRBJ1-2	TGCGCCAGCAGCACTGGACACATAGGGAGCTATGGCTACACCTTC	CASSTGHIGSYGYTF
TRBD1	TRBV28	TRBJ2-7	TGTGCCAGCAGTTTATCCGGGACAGGGAGCCACGAGCAGTACTTC	CASSLSGTGSHEQYF
NA	TRBV3-1/TRBV3-2	TRBJ1-1	TGTGCCAGCAGCCAAGTACCCGGGATGGAAGCTTTCTTT	CASSQVPGMEAFF
TRBD1	TRBV7-9	TRBJ1-4	TGTGCCAGCAGCTCTGGGACAGGGGTTAAGGAAAAACTGTTTTTT	CASSSGTGVKEKLFF
NA	TRBV12-3/TRBV12-4	TRBJ2-2	TGTGCCAGCAGTTACGGGGAGCTGTTTTTT	CASSYGELFF
NA	TRBV18	TRBJ1-1	TGTGCCAGCTCACCACTGACTCGAAACACTGAAGCTTTCTTT	CASSPLTRNTEAFF
NA	TRBV4-1	TRBJ2-7	TGCGCCAGCAGCCAAGAATGGGTAGCAACTTACGAGCAGTACTTC	CASSQEWVATYEQYF
TRBD1	TRBV9	TRBJ1-4	TGTGCCAGCAGCGGTACAGGGGGCGCATCACTTCAAAATGAAAAACTGTTTTTT	CASSGTGGASLQNEKLFF
NA	TRBV6-5	TRBJ2-7	TGTGCCAGCAGGGAGACACCTACCTACGAGCAGTACTTC	CASRETPTYEQYF